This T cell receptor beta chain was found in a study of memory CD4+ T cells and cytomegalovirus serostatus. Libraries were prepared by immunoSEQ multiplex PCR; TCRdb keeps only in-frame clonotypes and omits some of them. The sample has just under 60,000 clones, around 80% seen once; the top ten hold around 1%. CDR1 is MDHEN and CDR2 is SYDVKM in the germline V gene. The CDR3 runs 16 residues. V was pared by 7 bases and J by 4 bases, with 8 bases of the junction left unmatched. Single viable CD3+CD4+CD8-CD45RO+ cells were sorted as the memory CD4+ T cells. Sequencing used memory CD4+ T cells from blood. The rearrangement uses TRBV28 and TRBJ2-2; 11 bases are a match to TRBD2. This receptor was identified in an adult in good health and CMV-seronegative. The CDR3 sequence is CASTISGRAGTGELFF. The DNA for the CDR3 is TGTGCCAGCACCATTAGCGGGAGGGCGGGCACCGGGGAGCTGTTTTTT. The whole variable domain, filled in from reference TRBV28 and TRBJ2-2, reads DVKVTQSSRYLVKRTGEKVFLECVQDMDHENMFWYRQDPGLGLRLIYFSYDVKMKEKGDIPEGYSVSREKKERFSLILESASTNQTSMYLCASTISGRAGTGELFFGEGSRLTVL.